What follows is one T cell receptor (beta chain) and its context. As yet, its antigen is unknown. The data stem from a study of cytomegalovirus exposure and HLA in healthy donors. PCR employed 60 Vbeta and 13 Jbeta primers. The table came from immunoSEQ multiplex PCR; TCRdb's copy has only in-frame clones and leaves some out. The table shows some 99,000 clones, with around 67% occurring only once. Study-level points and caveats: In vitro, three CMV-associated chains proved specific for CMV antigens. Later work found most CMV-associated TCR beta chains apparently HLA-restricted. Previous analysis showed most TCR beta V segments were productive about 87% or about 30% of the time.

There are 17 residues in the CDR3. The J segment lost 7 bases and the V segment lost 4 bases, leaving 12 bases of the junction unmatched. Germline values: CDR1 SGDLS, CDR2 YYNGEE. This TCR was recovered from a male donor in good health and CMV-seronegative. Sequencing was performed on PBMCs. The chain couples TRBV9 to TRBJ2-1, with 12 bases aligning to TRBD2. The CDR3 reads CASSPRGGLAGGNEQFF. The CDR3 region has the DNA TGTGCCAGCAGCCCGAGGGGTGGGCTAGCGGGAGGGAATGAGCAGTTCTTC.